These 6 T cell receptor beta chains came from one sample sequenced in a study of cytomegalovirus exposure and HLA in healthy donors. With 60 Vbeta and 13 Jbeta primers, the PCR was carried out. Sequencing used immunoSEQ multiplex PCR; TCRdb keeps in-frame clones, though not all of them. The sample shows fewer than 150,000 clones, around 82% of them seen only once. Sequencing was done on a sample of PBMCs. Source of these receptors: a man aged 50-60 years in good health and CMV-seronegative.

The rearrangement uses TRBV6-1 and TRBJ2-5; 8 bases agree with TRBD1. The V gene's germline CDR1 is MNHNS and CDR2 SASEGT. The V segment lost 5 bases and the J segment 5 bases; nucleotides outside the gene matches: 4. This CDR3 contains 13 residues. CDR3 sequence reads: CASSRQGTETQYF. Here the CDR3 DNA reads TGTGCCAGCAGTAGACAGGGGACGGAGACCCAGTACTTC.

CDR3 protein: CASSLRQSYEQYF. DNA for the CDR3: TGTGCCAGCAGCTTGAGACAGAGTTACGAGCAGTACTTC. This chain connects TRBV5-6 to TRBJ2-7; D might be TRBD1 (5 bases). Trimming stripped 1 base from V and 4 bases from J, with 9 bases between. This CDR3 is 13 amino acids long. From germline, CDR1 is SGHDT and CDR2 YYEEEE. Filled out from reference TRBV5-6 and TRBJ2-7, the complete variable domain reads DAGVTQSPTHLIKTRGQQVTLRCSPKSGHDTVSWYQQALGQGPQFIFQYYEEEERQRGNFPDRFSGHQFPNYSSELNVNALLLGDSALYLCASSLRQSYEQYFGPGTRLTVT.

The chain recombines TRBV18 with TRBJ1-1; 7 positions match TRBD1. Germline CDR1 is KGHSH and CDR2 is LQKENI. The CDR3 has 14 residues. Unmatched junction bases numbered 5, after V lost 5 bases and J lost 2 bases. Written as DNA, the CDR3 is TGTGCCAGCTCAGCCGGGACAGCCAACACTGAAGCTTTCTTT. It is translated as CASSAGTANTEAFF. Drawing the rest from reference TRBV18 and TRBJ1-1, the complete variable domain is NAGVMQNPRHLVRRRGQEARLRCSPMKGHSHVYWYRQLPEEGLKFMVYLQKENIIDESGMPKERFSAEFPKEGPSILRIQQVVRGDSAAYFCASSAGTANTEAFFGQGTRLTVV.

The chain carries TRBV6-5 and TRBJ1-3; a weak D match, TRBD1 (5 bases). V was pared by 9 bases and J by 0 bases, with 15 bases between. This CDR3 is 15 amino acids long. Germline loops: CDR1 MNHEY, CDR2 SVGAGI. The CDR3 protein is CASRQLAASGNTIYF. The CDR3 region has the DNA TGTGCCAGTCGACAGTTGGCCGCCTCTGGAAACACCATATATTTT.

V and J are TRBV7-8 and TRBJ2-7; no clear D. The germline gives CDR1 SGHVS, CDR2 FQNEAQ. There are 13 residues in the CDR3. The ends were cut back, 3 bases at V and 0 bases at J, with 6 bases in the middle. CDR3 loop: CASSLTTSYEQYF. The CDR3 DNA reads as TGTGCCAGCAGCTTGACAACCTCCTACGAGCAGTACTTC.

This clone has a handful of counts. The chain couples TRBV6-5 to TRBJ2-1, with 9 bases matching TRBD1. The ends lost 6 bases at V and 2 bases at J; junction bases unmatched: 2. The germline gives CDR1 MNHEY, CDR2 SVGAGI. CDR3 length: 14 residues. The CDR3 DNA reads TGTGCCAGCAGCCGGGACAGGGCCTACAATGAGCAGTTCTTC. It specifies CASSRDRAYNEQFF.